These 27 T cell receptor beta chains share one sample of origin, sequenced in a study of beta chain features in type 1 diabetes (dated by TCRdb to the late 2010s). Receptor libraries were prepared by the immunoSEQ multiplex PCR assay. The entire isolated RNA was reverse transcribed using the High Capacity cDNA Reverse Transcription Kit, and thus expressed TCRB transcripts were sequenced. The immuneACCESS repertoire file appears here via TCRdb, limited to in-frame rearrangements. These files lack a portion of the clones; in checked studies, under half of the deficit traces to unresolved V genes, and the cause of the others is not known. This sample gives over 150,000 clones in total; 8.1% of them show up just once. The top ten clonotypes cover about 0.6% of the sample. Sequencing used central memory CD4+ T cells from blood. The receptor source for this set is a man aged 18 to 29 in good health.

The chain is built from TRBV7-9 and TRBJ2-1; D is unresolved. The CDR3 consists of 15 residues. The V gene's germline CDR1 is SEHNR and CDR2 FQNEAQ (reference sequence). V lost 5 bases and J lost 8, with 19 bases in between. The CDR3 DNA sequence: TGTGCCAGCAGCAGCTACCAAAGAAGAGGCGATGAGCAGTTCTTC. Amino acid sequence: CASSSYQRRGDEQFF.

The J gene is TRBJ1-5, the V gene TRBV18, with 8 bases matching TRBD1. V was pared by 6 bases and J by 2 bases, with 12 bases of the junction left unmatched. This CDR3 comprises 17 residues. Germline V gives CDR1 KGHSH, CDR2 LQKENI. Written as DNA, the CDR3 is TGTGCCAGCTCGCACGACAGGGGCGGTGCGGGCAATCAGCCCCAGCATTTT. Its translation is CASSHDRGGAGNQPQHF.

This clone was recorded many times. The chain combines TRBV4-2 with TRBJ2-1; 7 bases are shared with TRBD2. This CDR3 comprises 17 residues. V lost 1 base and J lost 2; bases outside the gene matches: 8. Germline V gene sequence: CDR1 LGHNA, CDR2 YNFKEQ. CDR3 region: CASSQVRRLAAYNEQFF. CDR3 DNA sequence: TGTGCCAGCAGCCAAGTTAGGAGGCTAGCGGCCTACAATGAGCAGTTCTTC.

V usage is TRBV18 and J usage is TRBJ2-1; maybe TRBD2 (6 bases). From germline, CDR1 is KGHSH and CDR2 LQKENI. This CDR3 spans 15 amino acids. Trimming removed 0 bases from V and 9 bases from J, with 15 bases in between. Here the CDR3 DNA reads TGTGCCAGCTCACCACCCCCGGGAGAAGGGTCTGAGCAGTTCTTC. Translating it yields CASSPPPGEGSEQFF.

This clone was observed a few times. V and J are TRBV7-9 and TRBJ2-2, with D possibly TRBD2 on 6 matching bases. The CDR3 contains 17 residues. V shed 11 bases and J shed 1 base, with 23 bases lying between them. Germline V lookup: CDR1 SEHNR, CDR2 FQNEAQ (reference sequence). CDR3 loop: CAVPGASEARNTGELFF. For the CDR3, the DNA is TGTGCCGTCCCCGGGGCTAGCGAGGCGCGGAACACCGGGGAGCTGTTTTTT. The whole variable domain, filled in from reference TRBV7-9 and TRBJ2-2, reads DTGVSQNPRHKITKRGQNVTFRCDPISEHNRLYWYRQTLGQGPEFLTYFQNEAQLEKSRLLSDRFSAERPKGSFSTLEIQRTEQGDSAMYLCAVPGASEARNTGELFFGEGSRLTVL.

The chain has TRBV23-1 and TRBJ1-2; 8 positions agree with TRBD1. TRBV23-1 qualifies as an ORF whose function is uncertain. CDR3 length: 14 amino acids. Losses at the gene ends were 7 bases for V and 3 bases for J; bases not matched to a gene: 7. The CDR3 reads CASKTGVRDYGYTF. The CDR3 nucleotides are TGCGCCAGCAAGACAGGGGTCCGGGACTATGGCTACACCTTC.

This clone showed up just a few times. The rearrangement links TRBV11-2 to TRBJ2-6; 10 bases map to TRBD2. There are 17 residues in the CDR3. V was clipped by 5 bases and J by 0 bases; unmatched bases: 4. Germline CDR1 reads SGHAT; CDR2 reads FQNNGV. In nucleotides, the CDR3 is TGTGCCAGCAGCCGTAGCGGGGGGCCCTCTGGGGCCAACGTCCTGACTTTC. Amino acids: CASSRSGGPSGANVLTF.

The chain joins TRBV6-6 to TRBJ2-5, with D maybe TRBD2 (5 bases). V dropped 6 bases and J dropped 5 bases, with 13 bases sitting between them. Germline-derived CDR1 and CDR2 are MNHNY and SVGAGI (reference sequence). CDR3 length equals 13 residues. CDR3 amino acids: CASSLLPGETQYF. DNA of the CDR3: TGTGCCAGCAGCCTACTCCCGGGGGAGACCCAGTACTTC.

J is TRBJ1-5 and V is TRBV19, with 7 bases aligning to TRBD1. V was clipped by 3 bases and J by 4 bases; unmatched bases: 15. This CDR3 is 18 amino acids long. Germline CDR1 is LNHDA and CDR2 is SQIVND (reference sequence). The CDR3 here is CASSMQGGGRGRNQPQHF. DNA of the CDR3: TGTGCCAGTAGTATGCAGGGGGGAGGAAGGGGAAGGAATCAGCCCCAGCATTTT. The variable domain in full, completed from reference TRBV19 and TRBJ1-5, reads DGGITQSPKYLFRKEGQNVTLSCEQNLNHDAMYWYRQDPGQGLRLIYYSQIVNDFQKGDIAEGYSVSREKKESFPLTVTSAQKNPTAFYLCASSMQGGGRGRNQPQHFGDGTRLSIL.

This chain connects TRBV6-1 to TRBJ2-7; 8 bases line up with TRBD2. Trimming removed 7 bases from V and 3 bases from J; junction bases left unmatched: 8. CDR3 length: 14 residues. Per germline, CDR1 MNHNS and CDR2 SASEGT. The CDR3 nucleotides read TGTGCCAGCAACCCCCGGACTAGCCGCTACGAGCAGTACTTC. Amino acids: CASNPRTSRYEQYF.

This chain joins TRBV10-3 and TRBJ1-2; TRBD1 aligns across 10 bases. V was pared by 5 bases and J by 8 bases, with 17 bases of the junction left unmatched. Germline V lookup: CDR1 ENHRY, CDR2 SYGVKD. The CDR3 runs to 17 residues. The CDR3 DNA reads as TGTGCCATCAGTACCCGGGACAGGGGTCTCGCAGCAGAAGGCTACACCTTC. Amino acids: CAISTRDRGLAAEGYTF.

This clone was observed a handful of times. The J gene is TRBJ2-7, the V gene TRBV5-6; 7 bases map to TRBD1. This CDR3 contains 15 residues. The germline gives CDR1 SGHDT, CDR2 YYEEEE. J gave up 0 bases and V 4 bases, and 7 bases lay outside the gene matches. This chain's CDR3 is CASSLGQDGSYEQYF. DNA for the CDR3: TGTGCCAGCAGCCTCGGACAGGACGGCTCCTACGAGCAGTACTTC.

The table lists this clone with a few counts. The chain employs TRBV7-2 and TRBJ1-5, with a possible D match to TRBD1 (5 bases). CDR1 SGHTA and CDR2 FQGNSA come from the germline V gene. This CDR3 region has 14 residues. Between the trimmed V and J ends, which lost 4 bases and 7 bases, there was a span of 14 bases. The CDR3 loop reads CASSSHRGGQPQHF. The CDR3 nucleotides are TGTGCCAGCAGCTCACATAGGGGAGGACAGCCCCAGCATTTT. Combining the CDR3 with reference TRBV7-2 and TRBJ1-5 gives the whole variable domain GAGVSQSPSNKVTEKGKDVELRCDPISGHTALYWYRQSLGQGLEFLIYFQGNSAPDKSGLPSDRFSAERTGGSVSTLTIQRTQQEDSAVYLCASSSHRGGQPQHFGDGTRLSIL.

This clone was counted only a few times. This chain's CDR3 is CAWTRGLAGTDTQYF. The CDR3 DNA reads TGTGCCTGGACCCGGGGACTAGCCGGCACAGATACGCAGTATTTT. The V and J genes are TRBV30 and TRBJ2-3, with 9 bases matching TRBD2. CDR1 and CDR2 (germline): GTSNPN, SVGIG (reference sequence). The CDR3 has 15 amino acids. V lost 4 bases, J lost 1 base, and 6 bases stayed unmatched.

This clone was seen a few times. J is TRBJ2-3 and V is TRBV2; D may be TRBD2 (5 bases). V was shortened by 6 bases and J by 4 bases, with 14 bases between the two germline ends. CDR1 and CDR2 (germline): SNHLY, FYNNEI. The CDR3 length is 14 residues. The CDR3 DNA sequence: TGTGCCAGCAGGGAGAGCGGAGTTCCAGATACGCAGTATTTT. Protein product: CASRESGVPDTQYF.

At least ten counts were recorded for this clone. This chain connects TRBV7-9 to TRBJ1-5; D may be TRBD1 (5 bases). The CDR3 has 17 amino acids. Trimming took 1 base from V and 0 from J, leaving 13 bases between them. Germline CDR1 is SEHNR and CDR2 is FQNEAQ (reference sequence). The CDR3 spells CASSLVENRYSNQPQHF. The DNA of the CDR3 is TGTGCCAGCAGCTTAGTGGAAAACAGGTATAGCAATCAGCCCCAGCATTTT.

This clone was picked up a small number of times. The V gene is TRBV6-5, the J gene TRBJ1-3; D unresolved. The CDR3 totals 15 residues. V lost 8 bases, J lost 1 base, and 15 bases lay in between. The germline V gene has CDR1 MNHEY and CDR2 SVGAGI. CDR3 bases: TGTGCCAGCGGATCGCGGGCAACGTCTGGAAACACCATATATTTT. Translating gives CASGSRATSGNTIYF.

The rearrangement links TRBV6-5 to TRBJ2-7; no clear D. The germline CDR1 and CDR2 sequences are MNHEY and SVGAGI. Trimming removed 2 bases at V and 2 bases at J, with 16 bases between. The CDR3 runs 16 residues. The CDR3 sequence is CASSYVGQTSPYEQYF. CDR3 bases: TGTGCCAGCAGTTACGTAGGTCAGACTTCTCCCTACGAGCAGTACTTC.

This clone was seen a few times. This sequence joins TRBV9 and TRBJ1-1, with 12 bases lining up with TRBD1. V was clipped by 2 bases and J by 10 bases; unmatched bases: 9. This CDR3 spans 15 amino acids. Germline V gene sequence: CDR1 SGDLS, CDR2 YYNGEE. This chain's CDR3 is CASSVDGTGGLRAFF. DNA of the CDR3: TGTGCCAGCAGCGTGGATGGGACAGGGGGCTTGAGAGCTTTCTTT.

At least ten counts were recorded for this clone. The CDR3 loop reads CASSPAIRGTSYNEQFF. DNA for the CDR3: TGTGCCAGCAGCCCAGCCATCAGGGGAACCTCCTACAATGAGCAGTTCTTC. The chain uses TRBV7-8 and TRBJ2-1; maybe TRBD1 (6 bases). This CDR3 spans 17 amino acids. Between the trimmed V and J ends, which lost 5 bases and 0 bases, there was a span of 17 bases. CDR1 is SGHVS, CDR2 FQNEAQ, per germline. The full variable domain, in which reference TRBV7-8 and TRBJ2-1 provide the parts outside the CDR3, is GAGVSQSPRYKVAKRGQDVALRCDPISGHVSLFWYQQALGQGPEFLTYFQNEAQLDKSGLPSDRFFAERPEGSVSTLKIQRTQQEDSAVYLCASSPAIRGTSYNEQFFGPGTRLTVL.

Ten or more counts support this clone. The chain links TRBV7-2 to TRBJ1-2; 8 nucleotides match TRBD1. The germline CDR1 and CDR2 sequences are SGHTA and FQGNSA. The CDR3 extends over 14 amino acids. J gave up 5 bases and V 5 bases, and 7 bases lay outside the gene matches. In nucleotides, the CDR3 is TGTGCCAGCAGCCAGCAAGGACAGGGATATGGCTACACCTTC. Residues: CASSQQGQGYGYTF.

The chain carries TRBV6-6 and TRBJ2-2; D may be TRBD1 (5 bases). The CDR3 extends over 14 amino acids. From germline, CDR1 is MNHNY and CDR2 SVGAGI (reference sequence). Between the trimmed V and J ends, which lost 6 bases and 4 bases, there was a span of 12 bases. The CDR3 bases are TGTGCCAGCAGGGACACAACAGCCACCGGGGAGCTGTTTTTT. Protein product: CASRDTTATGELFF.

This rearrangement joins TRBV19 to TRBJ2-3, with D tentatively TRBD1 (5 bases). The CDR3 covers 14 residues. Trimming took 7 bases from V and 1 from J, leaving 12 bases between them. Looked up from germline, CDR1 is LNHDA and CDR2 is SQIVND (reference sequence). This chain's CDR3 is CASTQGVGTDTQYF. CDR3 nucleotide sequence: TGTGCCAGTACTCAGGGTGTAGGCACAGATACGCAGTATTTT.

This chain links TRBV4-1 with TRBJ2-7, with D perhaps TRBD2 (5 bases). The germline V gene has CDR1 MGHRA and CDR2 YSYEKL. The CDR3 has 13 residues. V gave up 3 bases and J gave up 3 bases, with 9 bases separating them. For the CDR3, the DNA is TGCGCCAGCAGCCAGTCCGAGGGCTACGAGCAGTACTTC. As protein: CASSQSEGYEQYF.

The table lists this clone with a few counts. This rearrangement joins TRBV19 to TRBJ1-1, with TRBD1 matching over 8 bases. The V gene end was trimmed by 5 bases and the J gene end by 7 bases; junction bases not matched to a gene: 12. Germline V lookup: CDR1 LNHDA, CDR2 SQIVND (reference sequence). There are 15 residues in the CDR3. Here the CDR3 DNA reads TGTGCCAGTAGTCCGGACAGGGCACCTACTATTGAAGCTTTCTTT. Translated, it gives CASSPDRAPTIEAFF. Full variable domain (outside the CDR3, taken from reference TRBV19 and TRBJ1-1): DGGITQSPKYLFRKEGQNVTLSCEQNLNHDAMYWYRQDPGQGLRLIYYSQIVNDFQKGDIAEGYSVSREKKESFPLTVTSAQKNPTAFYLCASSPDRAPTIEAFFGQGTRLTVV.

The chain links TRBV6-5 to TRBJ2-7; 7 bases map to TRBD2. The J segment lost 2 bases and the V segment lost 4 bases, leaving 5 bases of the junction unmatched. The germline V gene has CDR1 MNHEY and CDR2 SVGAGI. CDR3 length: 14 amino acids. The CDR3 sequence is CASSSLGGAYEQYF. As DNA, the CDR3 is TGTGCCAGCAGTTCACTGGGGGGGGCCTACGAGCAGTACTTC.

The rearrangement joins TRBV28 to TRBJ2-1; 12 bases fit TRBD2. Trimming at V came to 3 bases and at J to 9 bases, leaving 3 bases not matched to a gene. Germline CDR1 reads MDHEN; CDR2 reads SYDVKM. This CDR3 region has 14 residues. In nucleotides, the CDR3 is TGTGCCAGCAGTTTGTCTAGCGGGAGGGCTGAGCAGTTCTTC. Its protein is CASSLSSGRAEQFF.